This TCR beta chain was captured in a study of technical replicates of blood from a few donors. Some clones are missing from TCRdb's copy, which holds only in-frame ones; the method was immunoSEQ multiplex PCR. Found here are tens of thousands of clones, 95% to 98% of them singletons; the top ten hold under 0.3%. This clone was recorded only once. CDR3 length: 16 amino acids. J lost 3 bases, V lost 5 bases, and 11 bases had no gene match. The germline V gene has CDR1 MNHEY and CDR2 SMNVEV (reference sequence). Material: T cells isolated from PBMCs. The TCR originated in a human donor in good health. The chain is built from TRBV27 and TRBJ2-7; TRBD1 matches 9 bases. CDR3 region: CASSPFTGGLNYEQYF. In DNA form, the CDR3 reads TGTGCCAGCAGTCCCTTTACAGGGGGCCTCAACTACGAGCAGTACTTC.